These T cell receptor beta chains were read from a single sample in a study of identical twins. TCRdb passed the 5' RACE reads through MiXCR, listing each CDR3 protein once. The top ten hold 2.5% to 3.5% of the sample, which has 230,000 or so distinct CDR3 sequences, around 8.8% seen once. In addition, the sample was reused for a study of yellow fever vaccine responses in identical twins.

Input material: CD8+ T cells sorted from blood. The receptors stem from a woman younger than 30 in good health. CDR3s include the opening cysteine and the closing phenylalanine or tryptophan. A D gene is named only where the DNA matches it firmly. Clone size is not always given. Where it is, it says once, few, many or a class for expanded clones.

clone_size: few; j_call: TRBJ2-7; d_call: TRBD1; v_call: TRBV4-3; cdr3_aa: CASSRDRDPTYEQYF; cdr3_nt: TGCGCCAGCAGCCGAGACAGGGACCCGACCTACGAGCAGTACTTC
clone_size: few; j_call: TRBJ2-7; d_call: .; v_call: TRBV7-9; cdr3_aa: CASSLVVGGRDEQYF; cdr3_nt: TGTGCCAGCAGCTTAGTGGTTGGGGGCCGTGACGAGCAGTACTTC
clone_size: .; j_call: TRBJ2-6; d_call: .; v_call: TRBV7-6; cdr3_aa: CASSLAEVNSGANVLTF; cdr3_nt: TGTGCCAGCAGCTTAGCGGAGGTCAACTCTGGGGCCAACGTCCTGACTTTC
clone_size: many; j_call: TRBJ1-1; d_call: .; v_call: TRBV12-3/TRBV12-4; cdr3_aa: CASSSLLNTEAFF; cdr3_nt: TGTGCCAGCAGTTCTCTATTGAACACTGAAGCTTTCTTT
clone_size: many; j_call: TRBJ2-2; d_call: .; v_call: TRBV6-2/TRBV6-3; cdr3_aa: CASSYLPGHLELFF; cdr3_nt: TGTGCCAGCAGTTACCTGCCGGGACACCTTGAGCTGTTTTTT
clone_size: few; j_call: TRBJ2-3; d_call: .; v_call: TRBV7-9; cdr3_aa: CASSPGVYVSTDTQYF; cdr3_nt: TGTGCCAGCAGCCCGGGGGTCTATGTAAGCACAGATACGCAGTATTTT
clone_size: .; j_call: TRBJ1-5; d_call: .; v_call: TRBV20-1; cdr3_aa: CSARDLGYSNQPQHF; cdr3_nt: TGCAGTGCTAGAGATTTGGGTTATAGCAATCAGCCCCAGCATTTT
clone_size: few; j_call: TRBJ2-2; d_call: .; v_call: TRBV28; cdr3_aa: CASTHFESTGELFF; cdr3_nt: TGTGCCAGCACCCATTTTGAATCCACCGGGGAGCTGTTTTTT
clone_size: .; j_call: TRBJ2-7; d_call: .; v_call: TRBV29-1; cdr3_aa: CSVEGSYEQYF; cdr3_nt: TGCAGCGTTGAAGGGTCCTACGAGCAGTACTTC
clone_size: few; j_call: TRBJ2-1; d_call: TRBD1; v_call: TRBV29-1; cdr3_aa: CSVEEGTALQPYNEQFF; cdr3_nt: TGCAGCGTTGAAGAGGGGACAGCCCTCCAGCCTTACAATGAGCAGTTCTTC
clone_size: few; j_call: TRBJ1-2; d_call: TRBD1; v_call: TRBV7-2; cdr3_aa: CASSLVRDSYGYTF; cdr3_nt: TGTGCCAGCAGCTTAGTTCGGGACAGCTATGGCTACACCTTC
clone_size: .; j_call: TRBJ2-7; d_call: .; v_call: TRBV28; cdr3_aa: CASKYPGPSYEQYF; cdr3_nt: TGTGCCAGCAAGTACCCCGGACCGTCCTACGAGCAGTACTTC
clone_size: few; j_call: TRBJ2-7; d_call: .; v_call: TRBV7-9; cdr3_aa: CASSLAPHTTSYEQYF; cdr3_nt: TGTGCCAGCAGCTTAGCGCCACACACCACCTCCTACGAGCAGTACTTC
clone_size: many; j_call: TRBJ2-1; d_call: TRBD2; v_call: TRBV6-7; cdr3_aa: CASSYRGGASYNEQFF; cdr3_nt: TGTGCCAGCAGTTACCGGGGGGGGGCTTCCTACAATGAGCAGTTCTTC
clone_size: .; j_call: TRBJ2-1; d_call: .; v_call: TRBV11-2; cdr3_aa: CASSLPLPGTPYNEQFF; cdr3_nt: TGTGCCAGCAGCTTACCCCTCCCAGGGACTCCATACAATGAGCAGTTCTTC
clone_size: .; j_call: TRBJ2-1; d_call: .; v_call: TRBV7-7; cdr3_aa: CASSLWGGNEQFF; cdr3_nt: TGTGCTAGCAGCTTGTGGGGTGGCAATGAGCAGTTCTTC
clone_size: few; j_call: TRBJ2-5; d_call: TRBD2; v_call: TRBV7-2; cdr3_aa: CASSVFGGASGQETQYF; cdr3_nt: TGTGCCAGCAGCGTATTCGGCGGGGCTAGCGGTCAAGAGACCCAGTACTTC
clone_size: many; j_call: TRBJ2-1; d_call: .; v_call: TRBV2; cdr3_aa: CASSDGLSYNEQFF; cdr3_nt: TGTGCCAGCAGTGATGGGTTGTCCTACAATGAGCAGTTCTTC
clone_size: .; j_call: TRBJ2-5; d_call: .; v_call: TRBV4-3; cdr3_aa: CASSQDLSVAETQYF; cdr3_nt: TGCGCCAGCAGCCAAGATTTGTCGGTGGCGGAGACCCAGTACTTC
clone_size: many; j_call: TRBJ2-5; d_call: .; v_call: TRBV7-9; cdr3_aa: CASTNRRETQYF; cdr3_nt: TGTGCCAGCACTAACCGTCGGGAGACCCAGTACTTC
clone_size: many; j_call: TRBJ2-7; d_call: TRBD1; v_call: TRBV4-3; cdr3_aa: CASSQDARQGSYEQYF; cdr3_nt: TGCGCCAGCAGCCAAGATGCGAGACAGGGTTCCTACGAGCAGTACTTC
clone_size: .; j_call: TRBJ2-1; d_call: .; v_call: TRBV16; cdr3_aa: CASSQVAGLNEQFF; cdr3_nt: TGTGCCAGCAGCCAAGTTGCAGGCCTGAATGAGCAGTTCTTC
clone_size: .; j_call: TRBJ2-3; d_call: TRBD1; v_call: TRBV6-5; cdr3_aa: CASSYPQGGPDTQYF; cdr3_nt: TGTGCCAGCAGTTACCCCCAAGGGGGCCCAGATACGCAGTATTTT
clone_size: few; j_call: TRBJ1-1; d_call: .; v_call: TRBV11-2; cdr3_aa: CASSLGVQAEAFF; cdr3_nt: TGTGCCAGCAGCTTAGGGGTCCAGGCTGAAGCTTTCTTT
clone_size: .; j_call: TRBJ2-1; d_call: TRBD2; v_call: TRBV6-5; cdr3_aa: CASSSSGLAGDEQFF; cdr3_nt: TGTGCCAGCAGCTCCTCCGGACTAGCGGGAGATGAGCAGTTCTTC
clone_size: few; j_call: TRBJ2-1; d_call: TRBD2; v_call: TRBV14; cdr3_aa: CASSQDWREGGRKFF; cdr3_nt: TGTGCCAGCAGCCAAGATTGGCGGGAGGGCGGGAGAAAGTTCTTC
clone_size: many; j_call: TRBJ2-3; d_call: .; v_call: TRBV5-5; cdr3_aa: CASSLGGRSTDTQYF; cdr3_nt: TGTGCCAGCAGCTTGGGGGGCCGAAGCACAGATACGCAGTATTTT
clone_size: few; j_call: TRBJ1-1; d_call: .; v_call: TRBV20-1; cdr3_aa: CSAREPEGMNTEAFF; cdr3_nt: TGCAGTGCTAGGGAACCGGAGGGGATGAACACTGAAGCTTTCTTT
clone_size: few; j_call: TRBJ1-4; d_call: .; v_call: TRBV20-1; cdr3_aa: CSARASMEKLFF; cdr3_nt: TGCAGTGCTAGGGCATCTATGGAAAAACTGTTTTTT
clone_size: few; j_call: TRBJ2-1; d_call: .; v_call: TRBV24-1; cdr3_aa: CATSDPEFLYNEQFF; cdr3_nt: TGTGCCACCTCTGATCCCGAGTTCCTGTACAATGAGCAGTTCTTC
clone_size: .; j_call: TRBJ2-1; d_call: TRBD2; v_call: TRBV2; cdr3_aa: CASSEVAGGTNEQFF; cdr3_nt: TGTGCCAGCAGTGAAGTGGCGGGAGGAACCAATGAGCAGTTCTTC
clone_size: .; j_call: TRBJ2-5; d_call: TRBD1; v_call: TRBV27; cdr3_aa: CASSFTTGETQYF; cdr3_nt: TGTGCCAGCAGTTTTACGACAGGGGAGACCCAGTACTTC
clone_size: few; j_call: TRBJ2-2; d_call: .; v_call: TRBV6-2/TRBV6-3; cdr3_aa: CASLLENTGELFF; cdr3_nt: TGTGCCAGTTTATTAGAGAACACCGGGGAGCTGTTTTTT
clone_size: few; j_call: TRBJ2-7; d_call: .; v_call: TRBV6-1; cdr3_aa: CASRTQGGSEQYF; cdr3_nt: TGTGCCAGCCGTACACAGGGAGGATCCGAGCAGTACTTC
clone_size: many; j_call: TRBJ2-7; d_call: TRBD2; v_call: TRBV6-1; cdr3_aa: CASTPFLAGETAAEQYF; cdr3_nt: TGTGCCAGCACCCCCTTTTTAGCGGGGGAAACCGCCGCCGAGCAGTACTTC
clone_size: many; j_call: TRBJ2-2; d_call: .; v_call: TRBV5-6; cdr3_aa: CASSGGTTGELFF; cdr3_nt: TGTGCCAGCAGCGGGGGGACAACCGGGGAGCTGTTTTTT
clone_size: .; j_call: TRBJ2-1; d_call: TRBD1; v_call: TRBV20-1; cdr3_aa: CSARLGQVSVHEQFF; cdr3_nt: TGCAGTGCTAGATTGGGACAGGTTTCCGTCCATGAGCAGTTCTTC
clone_size: many; j_call: TRBJ2-2; d_call: .; v_call: TRBV15; cdr3_aa: CATATDLRNTGELFF; cdr3_nt: TGTGCCACGGCGACTGACCTACGAAACACCGGGGAGCTGTTTTTT
clone_size: .; j_call: TRBJ2-3; d_call: TRBD1; v_call: TRBV27; cdr3_aa: CASSRQGFKGTDTQYF; cdr3_nt: TGTGCCAGCAGTCGACAGGGGTTTAAAGGCACAGATACGCAGTATTTT
clone_size: many; j_call: TRBJ1-5; d_call: .; v_call: TRBV27; cdr3_aa: CASSLMGRNQPQHF; cdr3_nt: TGTGCCAGCAGTTTAATGGGAAGAAATCAGCCCCAGCATTTT
clone_size: .; j_call: TRBJ2-1; d_call: .; v_call: TRBV4-2; cdr3_aa: CASTRSEGDNEQFF; cdr3_nt: TGTGCCAGCACCAGGAGTGAGGGAGACAATGAGCAGTTCTTC
clone_size: many; j_call: TRBJ1-2; d_call: .; v_call: TRBV4-3; cdr3_aa: CASGGLTSTNGYTF; cdr3_nt: TGCGCCAGCGGCGGTCTCACGAGCACGAATGGCTACACCTTC
clone_size: .; j_call: TRBJ2-1; d_call: .; v_call: TRBV19; cdr3_aa: CASSIFPVVGLYNEQFF; cdr3_nt: TGTGCCAGTAGTATCTTCCCCGTCGTGGGGCTTTACAATGAGCAGTTCTTC
clone_size: .; j_call: TRBJ2-1; d_call: TRBD2; v_call: TRBV11-1; cdr3_aa: CASSSSTSGRTGYNEQFF; cdr3_nt: TGTGCCAGCAGCTCATCGACTAGCGGGAGGACCGGTTACAATGAGCAGTTCTTC
clone_size: .; j_call: TRBJ2-2; d_call: TRBD2; v_call: TRBV2; cdr3_aa: CASSDPGRAAPTGELFF; cdr3_nt: TGTGCCAGCAGTGATCCCGGGAGGGCAGCCCCCACCGGGGAGCTGTTTTTT
clone_size: few; j_call: TRBJ2-5; d_call: TRBD2; v_call: TRBV6-5; cdr3_aa: CASSYSSALAGVSQETQYF; cdr3_nt: TGTGCCAGCAGTTACTCGTCCGCGCTAGCGGGGGTAAGCCAAGAGACCCAGTACTTC
clone_size: few; j_call: TRBJ2-1; d_call: .; v_call: TRBV10-3; cdr3_aa: CAISEQADEQFF; cdr3_nt: TGTGCCATCAGTGAACAGGCTGATGAGCAGTTCTTC
clone_size: many; j_call: TRBJ2-2; d_call: .; v_call: TRBV4-3; cdr3_aa: CASSQDRAGVNTGELFF; cdr3_nt: TGCGCCAGCAGCCAAGATCGGGCAGGGGTGAACACCGGGGAGCTGTTTTTT
clone_size: .; j_call: TRBJ2-2; d_call: .; v_call: TRBV4-3; cdr3_aa: CASSQDPRTGELFF; cdr3_nt: TGCGCCAGCAGCCAAGACCCGCGGACCGGGGAGCTGTTTTTT
clone_size: .; j_call: TRBJ1-2; d_call: .; v_call: TRBV14; cdr3_aa: CSSSQDLWGNYGYTF; cdr3_nt: TGTTCCAGCAGCCAAGATCTGTGGGGTAACTATGGCTACACCTTC
clone_size: .; j_call: TRBJ2-1; d_call: TRBD1; v_call: TRBV6-1; cdr3_aa: CASDTGASSYNEQFF; cdr3_nt: TGTGCCAGCGACACAGGGGCTAGCTCCTACAATGAGCAGTTCTTC
clone_size: .; j_call: TRBJ2-7; d_call: TRBD2; v_call: TRBV6-4; cdr3_aa: CAGPQMNQLAVTYEQYF; cdr3_nt: TGTGCCGGACCACAGATGAACCAACTAGCGGTGACCTACGAGCAGTACTTC
clone_size: few; j_call: TRBJ2-7; d_call: TRBD2; v_call: TRBV7-9; cdr3_aa: CASSPGRLTSGTYEQYF; cdr3_nt: TGTGCCAGCAGCCCAGGACGGCTGACTAGCGGAACCTACGAGCAGTACTTC
clone_size: many; j_call: TRBJ2-1; d_call: TRBD2; v_call: TRBV6-2/TRBV6-3; cdr3_aa: CASSYDPREMGSYNEQFF; cdr3_nt: TGTGCCAGCAGTTACGATCCGCGGGAGATGGGATCCTACAATGAGCAGTTCTTC
clone_size: many; j_call: TRBJ2-7; d_call: TRBD1; v_call: TRBV4-1; cdr3_aa: CASSQPGTGYEQYF; cdr3_nt: TGCGCCAGCAGCCAACCGGGGACAGGCTACGAGCAGTACTTC